This T cell receptor (beta chain) originates from a study of blood T cell repertoires in COVID-19. For the study at large: Material from acute and convalescent COVID-19 was sourced from the United States, Italy and Spain. From T cells, B-cell-depleted T cells, or PBMCs came the material, which was cDNA or gDNA.

Method: immunoSEQ multiplex PCR; TCRdb's copy keeps in-frame clones and lacks some. This sample has about 180,000 clones, with about 90% found just once. The CDR3 sequence is 21 residues long. Trimming shortened V by 4 bases and J by 1 base, and 32 bases separated the two germline ends. Germline V gene data show CDR1 as SGHRS and CDR2 as YFSETQ. This rearrangement joins TRBV5-1 to TRBJ1-2; D is possibly TRBD1 (5 bases). This clonotype originated in a human donor with acute COVID-19. The donor label of this sample is uncertain. The sample was PBMCs or T cells enriched from blood (not recorded which). The CDR3 sequence: CASSPDRLTTGPRSLNYGYTF. CDR3 DNA: TGCGCCAGCAGCCCAGACCGGCTCACAACAGGCCCTAGGTCCCTTAACTATGGCTACACCTTC.